The present TCR beta chain was sequenced within a study of T-cell memory formation after mild COVID-19. Whole-study findings and limits: Whereas later expanders leaned CD4+, clones contracting day 15 to 85 showed a balanced CD4/CD8 makeup. Among contracting clones, CD4+ were mainly CM/EM and CD8+ enriched in EMRA. Memory sampled before infection contained some responding clones, suggesting cross-reactive memory joined.

The CDR3 has 14 amino acids. Each CDR3 protein is one row after TCRdb ran MiXCR on the 5' RACE reads. This sample yields about 84,000 distinct CDR3 sequences, of which 11% to 15% are seen a single time; 30% to 35% belongs to the top ten. As for this clonotype: Its antigen remains unknown. The junction departs from the called germline gene at one end, perhaps through a read error.

The chain is built from TRBV12-3 or TRBV12-4 and TRBJ2-1; D is ambiguous. The sample comprised PBMCs or a T cell subset sorted from them (not recorded which). This TCR was sampled from an adult woman who had mild COVID-19 (a few samples of this study predate the infection). Cell type and time point are not known. The CDR3 protein is CASSPMTETNGQFF. CDR3 nucleotides: TGTGCCAGCAGTCCGATGACCGAAACCAATGGGCAGTTCTTC.